Following are 14 T cell receptor beta chains from one sample sequenced in a study of T-cell reconstitution after alpha-beta-depleted transplantation in children. Unique molecular identifiers were used to barcode this TCRbeta library. MiXCR, run by TCRdb on the PCR reads, gives a single entry per CDR3 protein. The sample contains 500,000 to 600,000 distinct CDR3 sequences, 20% to 30% of which appear only once. The starting material was PBMCs, obtained before TCRalphabeta/CD19-depleted stem cell transplant. The receptors were gathered from a boy less than two years old with Wiskott-Aldrich syndrome, due to receive a stem cell transplant.

The table lists this clonotype with a few counts. The chain has TRBV7-9 and TRBJ2-1; D might be TRBD1 (7 bases). The CDR3 consists of 16 residues. V lost 2 bases and J lost 9, with 20 bases in between. Per germline, CDR1 SEHNR and CDR2 FQNEAQ (reference sequence). The CDR3 DNA follows: TGTGCCAGCAGCTTAACCGGCAGGCAGGGGGACTTTGAGCAGTTCTTC. Amino acids: CASSLTGRQGDFEQFF. The entire variable domain, with the rest obtained from reference TRBV7-9 and TRBJ2-1, is as follows: DTGVSQNPRHKITKRGQNVTFRCDPISEHNRLYWYRQTLGQGPEFLTYFQNEAQLEKSRLLSDRFSAERPKGSFSTLEIQRTEQGDSAMYLCASSLTGRQGDFEQFFGPGTRLTVL.

This clonotype was detected once. The V call is TRBV3-1, the J call TRBJ2-7; 12 bases fit TRBD1. J was trimmed by 6 bases and V by 5 bases; bases with no gene match: 5. This CDR3 has 14 residues. Germline V gene sequence: CDR1 LGHDT, CDR2 YNNKEL (reference sequence). CDR3 region: CASSMGQGAFEQYF. The CDR3 nucleotides read TGTGCCAGCAGCATGGGACAGGGGGCTTTCGAGCAGTACTTC.

The J gene is TRBJ2-1, the V gene TRBV5-1; 15 bases align to TRBD2. The germline V gene has CDR1 SGHRS and CDR2 YFSETQ. Trimming cost V 4 bases and J 4 bases; bases outside gene matches: 6. CDR3 length equals 17 residues. The CDR3 region has the DNA TGCGCCAGCAGCCCAGGACTAGCGGGAGGGGTTTACAATGAGCAGTTCTTC. It specifies CASSPGLAGGVYNEQFF.

This chain joins TRBV11-2 and TRBJ2-3, with 12 bases matching TRBD1. The ends lost 5 bases at V and 7 bases at J; junction bases unmatched: 7. CDR3 length: 15 residues. The germline CDR1 and CDR2 sequences are SGHAT and FQNNGV. The DNA of the CDR3 is TGTGCCAGCAGCGGGACAGGGGGCACGGGAAATACGCAGTATTTT. This translates into CASSGTGGTGNTQYF.

This clonotype showed up just a few times. The rearrangement links TRBV7-9 to TRBJ1-6, with D hard to call. The CDR3 has 14 amino acids. Between the trimmed V and J ends, which lost 2 bases and 6 bases, there was a span of 8 bases. The germline CDR1 and CDR2 sequences are SEHNR and FQNEAQ (reference sequence). The CDR3 here is CASSLTTANSPLHF. The CDR3 coding sequence is TGTGCCAGCAGCTTAACGACGGCTAATTCACCCCTCCACTTT.

The rearrangement joins TRBV6-5 to TRBJ2-5; D is ambiguous. Between the trimmed V and J ends, which lost 0 bases and 5 bases, there was a span of 13 bases. CDR1 MNHEY and CDR2 SVGAGI come from the germline V gene. The CDR3 has 15 residues. This chain's CDR3 is CASSYSPTGRETQYF. The CDR3 nucleotides are TGTGCCAGCAGTTACTCACCGACGGGCAGGGAGACCCAGTACTTC.

The chain joins TRBV12-5 to TRBJ1-1; no clear D. CDR1 and CDR2 (germline): LGHNT, FRNRAP. The ends were cut back, 5 bases at V and 1 base at J, with 5 bases in the middle. CDR3 size: 12 residues. The CDR3 here is CASGRWNTEAFF. The CDR3 region has the DNA TGTGCTAGTGGTCGCTGGAACACTGAAGCTTTCTTT.

The chain recombines TRBV20-1 with TRBJ2-7, with TRBD2 matching over 12 bases. V lost 0 bases and J lost 6; bases outside the gene matches: 15. CDR1 is DFQATT and CDR2 is SNEGSKA in the germline V gene (reference sequence). The CDR3 has 18 amino acids. The CDR3 loop is CSARELGIATSGRREQYF. In nucleotides, the CDR3 is TGCAGTGCTAGAGAGTTGGGCATCGCGACTAGCGGGAGACGCGAGCAGTACTTC.

Only one count was recorded for this clonotype. The CDR3 protein is CASSWDPSTDTQYF. The DNA for the CDR3 is TGCGCCAGCAGCTGGGATCCTAGCACAGATACGCAGTATTTT. V is TRBV5-1 and J is TRBJ2-3; no clear D gene. Trimming removed 3 bases at V and 0 bases at J, with 8 bases between. CDR1 is SGHRS, CDR2 YFSETQ, per germline. This CDR3 is 14 amino acids long.

V gene TRBV4-1 combines with J gene TRBJ2-1; D tentatively reads TRBD1 or TRBD2 (6 bases each). V lost 4 bases and J 9 bases, leaving 16 bases between the germline ends. Germline V gene sequence: CDR1 MGHRA, CDR2 YSYEKL. The CDR3 runs to 14 residues. In DNA form, the CDR3 reads TGCGCCAGCAGCCGGACTATGGGGACAAGTGAGCAGTTCTTC. Its translation: CASSRTMGTSEQFF.

In this sample, this clonotype turned up a few times. This chain links TRBV29-1 with TRBJ2-1; 12 bases match TRBD2. The CDR3 runs to 18 residues. CDR1 and CDR2 from the germline V gene are SQVTM and ANQGSEA. The ends lost 7 bases at V and 2 bases at J; junction bases unmatched: 15. The CDR3 bases are TGCAGCGGGAAGAGTTTGACTAGCGGGAGATATACCTACAATGAGCAGTTCTTC. Its translation is CSGKSLTSGRYTYNEQFF.

This clonotype appeared many times. CDR3 DNA: TGTGCCAGCAGCTTAGCTGGCGCCCAGCCCCAGCATTTT. The encoded protein is CASSLAGAQPQHF. The V call is TRBV7-2, the J call TRBJ1-5; D gene uncertain. The CDR3 totals 13 residues. CDR1 and CDR2 from the germline V gene are SGHTA and FQGNSA. The ends were cut back, 0 bases at V and 7 bases at J, with 7 bases in the middle.

This chain uses TRBV5-1 with TRBJ2-1; TRBD1 might be the D (6 bases). V was clipped by 7 bases and J by 4 bases, with 15 bases between them. Germline V gene lookup returns CDR1 SGHRS and CDR2 YFSETQ. This CDR3 comprises 14 residues. The CDR3 here is CASGSGTQYNEQFF. CDR3 coding DNA: TGCGCCAGCGGATCCGGGACACAATACAATGAGCAGTTCTTC.

This clonotype was detected only a few times. The chain carries TRBV5-1 and TRBJ2-1, with unresolved D. Trimming cost V 2 bases and J 5 bases, with 8 bases left between them. This CDR3 has 13 amino acids. CDR1 is SGHRS, CDR2 YFSETQ, per germline. CDR3 residues: CASSFKADNEQFF. CDR3 nucleotides: TGCGCCAGCAGCTTTAAAGCTGACAATGAGCAGTTCTTC.